What follows is one T cell receptor (beta chain) and its context. Per the germline V gene, CDR1 is GTSNPN and CDR2 is SVGIG (reference sequence). Deletions cut 4 bases from V and 8 bases from J, with 24 bases between. The CDR3 is made up of 16 amino acids. The sample belongs to a study of CD8 T cells in ankylosing spondylitis. TCRdb fed the 5' RACE reads into MiXCR, producing one record per CDR3 protein. The data contain 250,000 to 350,000 distinct CDR3 sequences, about 20% of them singletons. Material for sequencing was blood, either unsorted or a sorted T cell fraction (not recorded which). This receptor was identified in a female donor with ankylosing spondylitis or in good health (not recorded which). The chain carries TRBV30 and TRBJ2-1; perhaps TRBD2 as D (5 bases). The CDR3 sequence is CAWTDSLPLLEDEQFF. DNA of the CDR3: TGTGCCTGGACGGATTCCCTACCCCTTTTGGAGGATGAGCAGTTCTTC.